The source of this T cell receptor beta chain is a study of T cells in Graves' hyperthyroidism and ophthalmopathy. The CDR3 length is 16 residues. Trimming pared 4 bases from V and 0 bases from J, leaving 16 bases between. Germline CDR1 and CDR2: SGHVS and FQNEAQ. The investigators amplified TCR beta CDR3 regions from RNA transcripts. First-round RT-PCR targeting the TCR CDR3 was performed with the HTBI primer set. TCRdb reprocessed the multiplex PCR reads via MiXCR and lists one record per CDR3 protein. The repertoire has some 550,000 distinct CDR3 sequences, around 15% of them found once; the top ten carry less than 3.5%. This clonotype was recorded at least ten times.

The clonotype originates from a woman in her forties with Graves' ophthalmopathy. The sequencing sample was made of blood. The chain carries TRBV7-8 and TRBJ2-7; a weak D match, TRBD1 (6 bases). The CDR3 coding sequence is TGTGCCAGCAGCTCCACCCAGGGGCGGAACTCCTACGAGCAGTACTTC. Translation gives CASSSTQGRNSYEQYF.